This is a list of T cell receptor beta chains from one sample in a study of T cell responses to AZD1222 COVID-19 vaccine. TCRdb keeps only in-frame clones here, not all; method: immunoSEQ multiplex PCR. The table records 90,000 to 100,000 clones, approximately 88% of them present only once. The sample here was peripheral blood, taken 28 days after the second AZD1222 dose. The receptors come from an adult who received the AZD1222 COVID-19 vaccine. Both conserved end residues are part of each CDR3. The D gene is left open where the match is weak. Size is stated for part of the rows, as once, few or many counts, or as a class when the clone is expanded.

v_gene	len	d_gene	j_gene	abundance	CDR3aa	CDR3nt
TRBV7-8	14	.	TRBJ2-2	.	CASSSGLNTGELFF	TGTGCCAGCAGCTCAGGCCTGAACACCGGGGAGCTGTTTTTT
TRBV6-5	11	.	TRBJ1-4	.	CASRWQDELFF	TGTGCCAGCAGGTGGCAGGACGAACTGTTTTTT
TRBV5-1	15	TRBD2	TRBJ2-7	.	CASSLELADGYEQYF	TGCGCCAGCAGCTTGGAACTAGCGGACGGGTACGAGCAGTACTTC
TRBV27	12	.	TRBJ1-1	.	CASSFGGAEAFF	TGTGCCAGCAGTTTCGGGGGGGCTGAAGCTTTCTTT
TRBV5-6	14	.	TRBJ1-1	.	CASSLAERNTEAFF	TGTGCCAGCAGCTTGGCCGAGAGAAACACTGAAGCTTTCTTT
TRBV15	16	TRBD1	TRBJ1-4	once	CATSGDRGFANEKLFF	TGTGCCACCAGCGGAGACAGGGGGTTTGCTAATGAAAAACTGTTTTTT
TRBV6-5	15	.	TRBJ1-1	once	CASTPSRGFNTEAFF	TGTGCCAGCACCCCCTCTAGGGGCTTTAACACTGAAGCTTTCTTT
TRBV6-2/TRBV6-3	17	TRBD1	TRBJ1-1	.	CASSYGGTGLWNTEAFF	TGTGCCAGCAGTTATGGCGGGACAGGCCTCTGGAACACTGAAGCTTTCTTT
TRBV5-6	13	.	TRBJ1-6	.	CASSLTPTSPLHF	TGTGCCAGCAGCTTGACTCCGACGTCACCCCTCCACTTT
TRBV12-3/TRBV12-4	13	TRBD2	TRBJ2-2	.	CASSSGGTGELFF	TGTGCCAGCAGTTCGGGGGGGACCGGGGAGCTGTTTTTT
TRBV11-2	14	TRBD1	TRBJ2-5	.	CASSPRQGKETQYF	TGTGCCAGCAGCCCCCGACAGGGCAAAGAGACCCAGTACTTC
TRBV10-1	14	TRBD2	TRBJ2-2	.	CASRSSGSAGELFF	TGCGCCAGCAGGAGTAGCGGGTCCGCCGGGGAGCTGTTTTTT
TRBV6-2/TRBV6-3	17	.	TRBJ2-1	.	CASSYGPWLANRNEQFF	TGTGCCAGCAGTTATGGCCCGTGGCTAGCTAATCGCAATGAGCAGTTCTTC
TRBV5-6	14	TRBD1	TRBJ1-1	.	CASSLGQGFTEAFF	TGTGCCAGCAGCTTGGGACAGGGGTTCACTGAAGCTTTCTTT
TRBV29-1	11	.	TRBJ1-4	.	CSGRQNEKLFF	TGCAGCGGACGACAGAATGAAAAACTGTTTTTT
TRBV5-6	15	TRBD1	TRBJ2-2	.	CASSLIGTGGRELFF	TGTGCCAGCAGCTTGATAGGGACAGGGGGCCGGGAGCTGTTTTTT
TRBV7-6	12	.	TRBJ2-5	.	CASSPRGETQYF	TGTGCCAGCAGCCCTCGGGGAGAGACCCAGTACTTC
TRBV19	16	.	TRBJ1-5	.	CASSPTGQYSNQPQHF	TGTGCCAGTTCCCCCACGGGGCAATATAGCAATCAGCCCCAGCATTTT